Below are 31 T cell receptor beta chains sequenced from a single sample in a study of T-cell memory formation after mild COVID-19 (dated by TCRdb to 2020 to 2023). Library construction relied on 5' RACE. Sequencing was carried out with an Illumina NovaSeq 6000. TCRdb's own reprocessing of the public reads used fastp at Q25 and MiXCR and kept productive beta chains. Each entry merges the rows of one CDR3 protein and shows their most common DNA and genes. For this sample the table gives about 430,000 distinct CDR3 sequences, of which approximately 25% were detected only once. Around 8.1% of the sample is taken by the ten largest. Sequenced input: PBMCs or a T cell subset sorted from them (not recorded which). The source of these receptors is an adult woman who had mild COVID-19 (a few samples of this study predate the infection). The sample titles of this study are shuffled in the database, so cell type and time point are left out; the donor was told from shared clones.

This clonotype was seen repeatedly, ten times or more. The V gene is TRBV20-1, the J gene TRBJ2-5; D might be TRBD1 (7 bases). The V gene's germline CDR1 is DFQATT and CDR2 SNEGSKA (reference sequence). The CDR3 spans 16 residues. V shed 0 bases and J shed 4 bases, with 18 bases lying between them. The CDR3 reads CSARDPWDSGGETQYF. For the CDR3, the DNA is TGCAGTGCTAGAGATCCTTGGGACTCAGGGGGAGAGACCCAGTACTTC.

This clonotype was detected a few times. The rearrangement joins TRBV10-2 to TRBJ2-7; D not certain. The ends were cut back, 5 bases at V and 7 bases at J, with 9 bases in the middle. CDR1 and CDR2 from the germline V gene are WSHSY and SAAADI. This CDR3 spans 11 amino acids. CDR3 region: CASSPDAEQYF. The DNA of the CDR3 is TGCGCCAGCAGTCCCGACGCGGAGCAGTACTTC.

This clonotype appeared a few times. The chain employs TRBV11-2 and TRBJ2-7; 12 bases fit TRBD1. The CDR3 extends over 16 amino acids. V was pared by 5 bases and J by 5 bases, with 10 bases of the junction left unmatched. CDR1 SGHAT and CDR2 FQNNGV come from the germline V gene. Here the CDR3 reads CASSPPGDRGRDEQYF. CDR3 in DNA: TGTGCCAGCAGCCCTCCCGGGGACAGGGGGCGGGACGAGCAGTACTTC.

V gene TRBV25-1 combines with J gene TRBJ2-1; 12 positions agree with TRBD2. The ends lost 2 bases at V and 7 bases at J; junction bases unmatched: 6. There are 16 residues in the CDR3. Germline lookup yields CDR1 MGHDK and CDR2 SYGVNS. CDR3 loop: CASSEAGTSGRNEQFF. For the CDR3, the DNA is TGTGCCAGCAGTGAAGCCGGGACTAGCGGGCGTAATGAGCAGTTCTTC.

This clonotype was seen more than once but under ten times. The chain combines TRBV2 with TRBJ1-5; 11 bases agree with TRBD1. This CDR3 contains 15 residues. V shed 6 bases, J shed 5 bases, and the junction held 6 bases outside the gene matches. Germline CDR1 reads SNHLY; CDR2 reads FYNNEI. CDR3 coding DNA: TGTGCCAGCAGAGCGTGGACAGGGGGCGATCAGCCCCAGCATTTT. This encodes CASRAWTGGDQPQHF.

This chain links TRBV6-5 with TRBJ2-1, with 11 bases aligning to TRBD1. Trimming at V came to 2 bases and at J to 7 bases, leaving 4 bases not matched to a gene. CDR3 size: 15 residues. Germline CDR1 is MNHEY and CDR2 is SVGAGI. CDR3 residues: CASSYRDRGVNEQFF. The DNA for the CDR3 is TGTGCCAGCAGTTACCGGGACAGGGGGGTGAATGAGCAGTTCTTC.

The chain recombines TRBV29-1 with TRBJ2-5, with 8 bases fitting TRBD1. With 4 bases clipped from V and 2 bases from J, the junction kept 9 bases outside the gene matches. This CDR3 comprises 15 residues. Germline CDR1 is SQVTM and CDR2 is ANQGSEA. CDR3 nucleotides: TGCAGCGTTGGGTCGAGAGGACAGGGACAAGAGACCCAGTACTTC. Its protein is CSVGSRGQGQETQYF.

The chain has TRBV24-1 and TRBJ1-2; D is unresolved. The CDR3 contains 12 residues. Trimming took off 3 bases at V and 4 bases at J, with 5 bases between the two ends. Germline CDR1 and CDR2: KGHDR and SFDVKD. CDR3 DNA: TGTGCCACCAGTGATCTGGGCTATGGCTACACCTTC. Translating it yields CATSDLGYGYTF.

V gene TRBV4-2 combines with J gene TRBJ2-5; 9 nucleotides agree with TRBD2. Germline V lookup: CDR1 LGHNA, CDR2 YNFKEQ. The CDR3 length is 16 residues. V was pared by 0 bases and J by 1 base, with 3 bases of the junction left unmatched. CDR3 DNA sequence: TGTGCCAGCAGCCAAGAACGAGCGGGAGGCCAAGAGACCCAGTACTTC. Protein sequence: CASSQERAGGQETQYF.

This clonotype was seen a handful of times. The chain uses TRBV5-1 and TRBJ2-7; maybe TRBD1 (7 bases). Germline-derived CDR1 and CDR2 are SGHRS and YFSETQ. The CDR3 is 15 residues long. Deletions cut 4 bases from V and 3 bases from J, with 17 bases between. CDR3 sequence (DNA): TGCGCCAGCAGCCCTACTTCAGGGGGGTTCTACGAGCAGTACTTC. Residues: CASSPTSGGFYEQYF.

The chain has TRBV7-2 and TRBJ2-1, with TRBD2 matching 8 bases. V was pared by 5 bases and J by 4 bases, with 1 base of the junction left unmatched. Germline CDR1 and CDR2: SGHTA and FQGNSA. The CDR3 covers 13 residues. The CDR3 nucleotides are TGTGCCAGCAGCCGCGGGGGGTACAATGAGCAGTTCTTC. It yields the protein CASSRGGYNEQFF.

The genes are TRBV18 and TRBJ1-6; D call uncertain. Germline V CDR1 and CDR2: KGHSH, LQKENI. The V and J ends lost 3 bases and 6 bases respectively, with 9 bases between them. CDR3 length: 14 residues. The CDR3 region has the DNA TGTGCCAGCTCACCTTCCGGGATTAATTCACCCCTCCACTTT. Encoded protein: CASSPSGINSPLHF.

The chain combines TRBV5-1 with TRBJ2-4; 10 bases agree with TRBD1. Germline loops: CDR1 SGHRS, CDR2 YFSETQ. CDR3 length equals 16 residues. J was trimmed by 0 bases and V by 4 bases; bases with no gene match: 4. CDR3 protein: CASSATGGLAKNIQYF. CDR3 nucleotides: TGCGCCAGCAGCGCGACAGGGGGCCTAGCCAAAAACATTCAGTACTTC. Full variable domain (outside the CDR3, taken from reference TRBV5-1 and TRBJ2-4): KAGVTQTPRYLIKTRGQQVTLSCSPISGHRSVSWYQQTPGQGLQFLFEYFSETQRNKGNFPGRFSGRQFSNSRSEMNVSTLELGDSALYLCASSATGGLAKNIQYFGAGTRLSVL.

The rearrangement joins TRBV24-1 to TRBJ1-2; D might be TRBD1 (5 bases). V was clipped by 6 bases and J by 8 bases, with 15 bases between them. CDR3 length: 13 amino acids. The germline V gene encodes CDR1 KGHDR and CDR2 SFDVKD. The CDR3 here is CATSTRTPGGYTF. In DNA form, the CDR3 reads TGTGCCACCAGTACGCGGACACCAGGCGGCTACACCTTC.

This clonotype was counted once. J is TRBJ1-5 and V is TRBV20-1; possibly TRBD1 for D (5 bases). The CDR3 runs to 13 residues. The V gene's germline CDR1 is DFQATT and CDR2 SNEGSKA (reference sequence). V was clipped by 0 bases and J by 6 bases, with 9 bases between them. The CDR3 region is CSARETEGQPQHF. The CDR3 DNA reads TGCAGTGCTAGAGAGACAGAGGGTCAGCCCCAGCATTTT.

The genes are TRBV5-1 and TRBJ2-7; TRBD1 might be the D (5 bases). Trimming removed 4 bases at V and 4 bases at J, with 15 bases between. CDR1 is SGHRS and CDR2 is YFSETQ in the germline V gene. This CDR3 is built from 14 residues. For the CDR3, the DNA is TGCGCCAGCAGCGCCCTAACAGGTTTTTACGAGCAGTACTTC. This codes for CASSALTGFYEQYF.

The chain joins TRBV7-8 to TRBJ2-7, with 7 bases lining up with TRBD1. Germline trimming cut 3 bases from V and 2 bases from J; bases unmatched to any gene: 4. Germline V gives CDR1 SGHVS, CDR2 FQNEAQ. The CDR3 length is 14 residues. Here the CDR3 reads CASSFRDSPYEQYF. CDR3 coding DNA: TGTGCCAGCAGCTTCCGGGACAGCCCCTACGAGCAGTACTTC.

The gene calls are TRBV4-3 and TRBJ1-2; D possibly corresponds to TRBD1 (5 bases). The CDR3 contains 17 residues. Germline lookup yields CDR1 LGHNA and CDR2 YSLEER. V lost 0 bases and J lost 4, with 18 bases in between. CDR3 in amino acids: CASSQDWGDPTSYGYTF. CDR3 sequence (DNA): TGCGCCAGCAGCCAAGATTGGGGGGACCCGACCTCCTATGGCTACACCTTC.

This clonotype has a handful of counts. The chain links TRBV12-3 or TRBV12-4 to TRBJ1-1; the D gene is possibly TRBD1 (6 bases). This CDR3 has 11 amino acids. Trimming took 5 bases from V and 11 from J, leaving 12 bases between them. As DNA, the CDR3 is TGTGCCAGCAGTCGGACAGCCAGGGCTTTCTTT. Translating it yields CASSRTARAFF.

This CDR3 is CASSFPRQGSYGYTF. CDR3 sequence (DNA): TGTGCCAGCAGTTTCCCCCGACAGGGGAGCTATGGCTACACCTTC. The chain carries TRBV12-3 or TRBV12-4 and TRBJ1-2; TRBD1 agrees at 8 bases. Losses at the gene ends were 3 bases for V and 4 bases for J; bases not matched to a gene: 7. This CDR3 region has 15 residues.

This chain uses TRBV12-3 or TRBV12-4 with TRBJ2-1, with D possibly being TRBD1 (7 bases). The CDR3 has 17 residues. V gave up 6 bases and J gave up 8 bases, with 26 bases separating them. CDR3 DNA: TGTGCCAGCAGCTCGGCGGAGGGGGACAGAGATTACGATGAGCAGTTCTTC. Its protein is CASSSAEGDRDYDEQFF.

The sample holds a few counts of this clonotype. The J gene is TRBJ2-7, the V gene TRBV5-1, with D hard to call. Per the germline V gene, CDR1 is SGHRS and CDR2 is YFSETQ. CDR3 length: 15 amino acids. V dropped 1 base and J dropped 0 bases, with 11 bases sitting between them. The DNA of the CDR3 is TGCGCCAGCAGCTTGACGACGGCGACCTCCTACGAGCAGTACTTC. Translated: CASSLTTATSYEQYF.

This chain uses TRBV11-2 with TRBJ1-1, with 8 bases that match TRBD1. The germline V gene encodes CDR1 SGHAT and CDR2 FQNNGV. With V trimmed by 4 bases and J by 1 base, 14 bases remained unmatched. This CDR3 comprises 18 residues. Here the CDR3 DNA reads TGTGCCAGCAGCTCGCTACAGGGGGGAAGGACAGGGAACACTGAAGCTTTCTTT. Its translation is CASSSLQGGRTGNTEAFF.

The rearrangement links TRBV7-3 to TRBJ2-4, with TRBD1 matching over 9 bases. After removal of 5 bases from V and 8 bases from J, the junction contained 13 bases not matched to a gene. The CDR3 loop spans 16 amino acids. CDR1 is SGHTA, CDR2 FQGTGA, per germline. Here the CDR3 DNA reads TGTGCCAGCAGCGACCTACAGGGGGCTAATCTAGACATTCAGTACTTC. It yields the protein CASSDLQGANLDIQYF.

The chain links TRBV29-1 to TRBJ2-1; D gene uncertain. Trimming removed 2 bases at V and 4 bases at J, with 6 bases between. Germline CDR1 is SQVTM and CDR2 is ANQGSEA. This CDR3 is built from 12 residues. The CDR3 DNA is TGCAGCGTTGAACCTACATACAATGAGCAGTTCTTC. Protein sequence: CSVEPTYNEQFF.

The gene calls are TRBV11-3 and TRBJ1-3, with 7 bases fitting TRBD1. Germline values: CDR1 SGHNT, CDR2 YENEEA. The CDR3 loop spans 14 amino acids. V lost 5 bases, J lost 4 bases, and 5 bases stayed unmatched. The chain's CDR3 is CASSPGDRGNTIYF. The CDR3 DNA sequence: TGTGCCAGCAGCCCAGGGGACAGAGGAAACACCATATATTTT.

The rearrangement uses TRBV2 and TRBJ2-7; D may be TRBD2 (5 bases). Germline V CDR1 and CDR2: SNHLY, FYNNEI. This CDR3 comprises 14 residues. V was pared by 6 bases and J by 6 bases, with 18 bases between. The CDR3 protein is CASSENSGGGEQYF. The CDR3 DNA reads TGTGCCAGCAGCGAGAACAGTGGCGGAGGCGAGCAGTACTTC.

This clonotype appeared a few times. CDR3 nucleotide sequence: TGTGCCAGCAGTTACAGGCTAGCGGAAGAGACCCAGTACTTC. The encoded protein is CASSYRLAEETQYF. The V and J genes are TRBV6-5 and TRBJ2-5; 7 bases align to TRBD2. With 2 bases clipped from V and 3 bases from J, the junction kept 3 bases outside the gene matches. Germline lookup yields CDR1 MNHEY and CDR2 SVGAGI. This CDR3 spans 14 amino acids.

This clonotype was counted a few times. Written as DNA, the CDR3 is TGTGCCAGCAGCCGATATCGCGGGAGTTATGAGCAGTACTTC. Its protein is CASSRYRGSYEQYF. The chain employs TRBV6-5 and TRBJ2-7, with 7 bases lining up with TRBD2. Trimming cost V 6 bases and J 7 bases; bases outside gene matches: 12. The CDR3 runs 14 residues. The germline V gene encodes CDR1 MNHEY and CDR2 SVGAGI.

This chain joins TRBV29-1 and TRBJ1-1, with 8 nucleotides matching TRBD1. V lost 7 bases to trimming and J lost 1 base; unmatched junction nucleotides: 5. The CDR3 consists of 13 residues. Looked up from germline, CDR1 is SQVTM and CDR2 is ANQGSEA. The CDR3 region has the DNA TGCAGCGGTAGGACAGGGCAGAACACTGAAGCTTTCTTT. It translates to CSGRTGQNTEAFF.

The chain carries TRBV4-2 and TRBJ1-2; 7 nucleotides match TRBD1. V was clipped by 0 bases and J by 5 bases; unmatched bases: 6. This CDR3 is built from 15 residues. The germline gives CDR1 LGHNA, CDR2 YNFKEQ. Here the CDR3 reads CASSQDRGQPYGYTF. Here the CDR3 DNA reads TGTGCCAGCAGCCAAGATCGGGGACAGCCTTATGGCTACACCTTC.